Listed below are T cell receptor beta chains from one sample, sequenced in a study of lung T cells in sarcoidosis with Löfgren's syndrome. MiXCR was run by TCRdb on the reads, yielding one entry per CDR3 protein. In the table there are roughly 63,000 distinct CDR3 sequences, roughly 20% of which are singletons. The sample was CD4+ T cells from PBMCs. These receptors were collected from a human donor with sarcoidosis (Löfgren's syndrome or another form), or a control subject (not recorded which). Both conserved end residues are part of each CDR3.

j_call: TRBJ2-3; v_call: TRBV14; cdr3_aa: CASSHLTSETSRAQYF
j_call: TRBJ2-7; v_call: TRBV7-8; cdr3_aa: CASSPLRTRSDEQYF
j_call: TRBJ1-1; v_call: TRBV20-1; cdr3_aa: CSARGGTQNTEAFF
j_call: TRBJ1-1; v_call: TRBV6-1; cdr3_aa: CASGGSLQGVKRNTEAFF
j_call: TRBJ2-7; v_call: TRBV19; cdr3_aa: CASSRTGGFNEQYF
j_call: TRBJ2-3; v_call: TRBV27; cdr3_aa: CASCSGRANTDTQYF
j_call: TRBJ2-5; v_call: TRBV10-1; cdr3_aa: CASSGQGKETQYF
j_call: TRBJ2-3; v_call: TRBV20-1; cdr3_aa: CSARDGLFTDTQYF
j_call: TRBJ1-1; v_call: TRBV28; cdr3_aa: CASSLSAAAAFF
j_call: TRBJ2-7; v_call: TRBV4-3; cdr3_aa: CASSQGTGAEQYF
j_call: TRBJ1-1; v_call: TRBV4-1; cdr3_aa: CASSQVGTGFGNTEAFF
j_call: TRBJ2-2; v_call: TRBV5-1; cdr3_aa: CASSTGLVAGELFF
j_call: TRBJ2-3; v_call: TRBV12-3/TRBV12-4; cdr3_aa: CASSSLTGAASF
j_call: TRBJ1-2; v_call: TRBV5-1; cdr3_aa: CASGSSLPSNYGYTF
j_call: TRBJ2-5; v_call: TRBV7-9; cdr3_aa: CASSLRGQGSPQETQYF
j_call: TRBJ1-1; v_call: TRBV6-6; cdr3_aa: CASSYSFGRGAFF
j_call: TRBJ2-5; v_call: TRBV4-1; cdr3_aa: CASNQDAGPSQQETQYF
j_call: TRBJ2-6; v_call: TRBV6-1; cdr3_aa: CASRGLSSGANVLTF
j_call: TRBJ2-1; v_call: TRBV28; cdr3_aa: CAGLLLTRPRDGSYNEQFF
j_call: TRBJ2-2; v_call: TRBV10-1; cdr3_aa: CASSADRVTGELFF
j_call: TRBJ2-7; v_call: TRBV20-1; cdr3_aa: CSARRDRVYEQYF
j_call: TRBJ2-5; v_call: TRBV6-1; cdr3_aa: CAARDRNSQETQYF
j_call: TRBJ1-3; v_call: TRBV6-1; cdr3_aa: CASSYIGRGSGNTIYF
j_call: TRBJ2-1; v_call: TRBV6-2/TRBV6-3; cdr3_aa: CASSFGTSGNNEQFF
j_call: TRBJ2-5; v_call: TRBV12-3/TRBV12-4; cdr3_aa: CASSPYGGQEAQYF
j_call: TRBJ2-1; v_call: TRBV18; cdr3_aa: CASSPGTGSVNEQFF
j_call: TRBJ2-7; v_call: TRBV11-2; cdr3_aa: CASSGGYEQYF
j_call: TRBJ1-5; v_call: TRBV20-1; cdr3_aa: CSARSSNRPQHF
j_call: TRBJ2-3; v_call: TRBV27; cdr3_aa: CASQRTSGSNADTQYF
j_call: TRBJ2-3; v_call: TRBV6-1; cdr3_aa: CASRRYRGPTTDTQYF
j_call: TRBJ1-1; v_call: TRBV12-5; cdr3_aa: CASGLVPEGQNTEAFF
j_call: TRBJ2-3; v_call: TRBV7-3; cdr3_aa: CASSLCYPLEPDTQYF
j_call: TRBJ2-7; v_call: TRBV20-1; cdr3_aa: CSARDWAGMREQYF
j_call: TRBJ2-1; v_call: TRBV7-2; cdr3_aa: CASSLVTSGRARSEQFF
j_call: TRBJ2-3; v_call: TRBV20-1; cdr3_aa: CSVMIGPSTDTQYF
j_call: TRBJ2-1; v_call: TRBV7-9; cdr3_aa: CASSIGQGSVSSYNEQFF
j_call: TRBJ2-3; v_call: TRBV20-1; cdr3_aa: CSASAGWAYGTDTQYF
j_call: TRBJ2-5; v_call: TRBV7-9; cdr3_aa: CASSLNLAAETQYF
j_call: TRBJ2-2; v_call: TRBV2; cdr3_aa: CASSEVRRGTGELFF
j_call: TRBJ1-6; v_call: TRBV20-1; cdr3_aa: CSARDSRGATSYNSPLHF
j_call: TRBJ1-2; v_call: TRBV6-1; cdr3_aa: CASSGLPGSRSNYGYTF